This TCR beta chain was observed in a study of CD8+CD57+ T cells in acquired aplastic anemia. The overall study: Sorted CD4+ and CD8+ cells yielded roughly 3.1 ug of DNA on average. Sequencing produced an average of roughly 10 million reads per healthy donor for CD4+ cells. Whole-study results and caveats: Researchers report that about 29 CD8+ CDR3 sequences appeared in both patients and controls. A significant difference in CD8+ Simpson's diversity between patients and controls was not found.

In this sample, this clonotype turned up once. Its antigen remains unidentified. The junction had 7 bases not matched to a gene; V was cut back by 10 bases and J by 5 bases. CDR1 is LNHDA, CDR2 SQIVND, per germline (reference sequence). The CDR3 loop spans 13 amino acids. Genomic DNA constituted the template upon which TCR beta VDJ and CDR3 profiling was performed. TCRdb re-derived calls from the reads in MiXCR, one entry per CDR3 protein. This table has just over 400,000 distinct CDR3 sequences, 65% to 80% appearing once. Sequenced input: sorted CD4+, CD8+, or CD8+CD57+ T cells (not recorded which) from PBMCs. This sequence was found in a human donor in good health, serving as a control. The chain links TRBV19 to TRBJ1-5, with 8 bases matching TRBD1. In nucleotides, the CDR3 is TGTGCCACCTTGACAGGGGACGATCAGCCCCAGCATTTT. This gives the protein CATLTGDDQPQHF.